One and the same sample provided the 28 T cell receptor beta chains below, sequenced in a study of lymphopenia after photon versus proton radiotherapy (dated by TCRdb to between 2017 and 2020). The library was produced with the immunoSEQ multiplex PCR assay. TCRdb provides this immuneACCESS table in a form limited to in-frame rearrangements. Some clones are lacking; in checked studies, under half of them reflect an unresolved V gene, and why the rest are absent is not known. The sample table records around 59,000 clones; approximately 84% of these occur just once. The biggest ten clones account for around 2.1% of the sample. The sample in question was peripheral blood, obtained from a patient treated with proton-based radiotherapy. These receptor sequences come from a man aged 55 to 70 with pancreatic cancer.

The CDR3 region is CASSLYRQGVETQYF. The CDR3 nucleotides are TGTGCCAGCAGCCTATATCGACAGGGGGTGGAGACCCAGTACTTC. This rearrangement joins TRBV7-9 to TRBJ2-5; 9 bases line up with TRBD1. The J segment lost 5 bases and the V segment lost 5 bases, leaving 9 bases of the junction unmatched. The germline V gene encodes CDR1 SEHNR and CDR2 FQNEAQ (reference sequence). The CDR3 has 15 amino acids.

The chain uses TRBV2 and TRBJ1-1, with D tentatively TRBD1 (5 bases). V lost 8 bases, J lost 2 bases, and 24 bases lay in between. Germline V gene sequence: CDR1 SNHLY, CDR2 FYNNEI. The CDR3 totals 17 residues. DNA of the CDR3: TGTGCCAGCCCTTTTTCTGCTAGGGGCGTCGGAAACACTGAAGCTTTCTTT. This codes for CASPFSARGVGNTEAFF.

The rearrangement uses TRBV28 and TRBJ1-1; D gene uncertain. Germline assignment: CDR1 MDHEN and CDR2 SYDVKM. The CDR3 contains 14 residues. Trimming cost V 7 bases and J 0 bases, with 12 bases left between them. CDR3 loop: CASTQTRVNTEAFF. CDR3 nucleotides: TGTGCCAGCACCCAGACCCGGGTGAACACTGAAGCTTTCTTT.

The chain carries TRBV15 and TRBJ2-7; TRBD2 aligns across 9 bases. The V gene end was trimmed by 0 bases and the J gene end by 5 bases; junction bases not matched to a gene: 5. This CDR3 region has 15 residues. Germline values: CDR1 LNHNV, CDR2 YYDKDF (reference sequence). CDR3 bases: TGTGCCACCAGCAGAGATCTGACTAGCGGTGACGAGCAGTACTTC. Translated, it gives CATSRDLTSGDEQYF.

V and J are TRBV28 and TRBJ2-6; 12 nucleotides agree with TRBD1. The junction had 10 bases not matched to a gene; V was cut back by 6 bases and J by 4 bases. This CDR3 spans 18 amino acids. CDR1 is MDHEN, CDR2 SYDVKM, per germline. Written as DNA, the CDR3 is TGTGCCAGCAGGTCCGGGACAGGGGGCGCAGGAGGGGCCAACGTCCTGACTTTC. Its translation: CASRSGTGGAGGANVLTF.

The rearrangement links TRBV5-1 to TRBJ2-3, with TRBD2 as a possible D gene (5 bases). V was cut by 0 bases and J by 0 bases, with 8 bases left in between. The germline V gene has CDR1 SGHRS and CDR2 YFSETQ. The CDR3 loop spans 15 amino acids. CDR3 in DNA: TGCGCCAGCAGCTTGGGGGGAGCAAGCACAGATACGCAGTATTTT. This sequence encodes CASSLGGASTDTQYF.

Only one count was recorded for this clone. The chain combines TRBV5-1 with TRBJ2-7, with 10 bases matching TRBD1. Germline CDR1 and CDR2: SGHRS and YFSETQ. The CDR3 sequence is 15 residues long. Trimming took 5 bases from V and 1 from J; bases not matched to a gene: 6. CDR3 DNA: TGCGCCAGCAGACCGGACAGGGGGTTGTCCTACGAGCAGTACTTC. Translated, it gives CASRPDRGLSYEQYF.

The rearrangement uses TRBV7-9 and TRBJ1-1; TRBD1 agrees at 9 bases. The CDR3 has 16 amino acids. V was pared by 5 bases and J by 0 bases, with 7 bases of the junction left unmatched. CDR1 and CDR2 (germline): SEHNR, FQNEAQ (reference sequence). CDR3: CASSLKTGGLNTEAFF. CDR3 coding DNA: TGTGCCAGCAGCCTCAAGACAGGGGGTTTGAACACTGAAGCTTTCTTT.

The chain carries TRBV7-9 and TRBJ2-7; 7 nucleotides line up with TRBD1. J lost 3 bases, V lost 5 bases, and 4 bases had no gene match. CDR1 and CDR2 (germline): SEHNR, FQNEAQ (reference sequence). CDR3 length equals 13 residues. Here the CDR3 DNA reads TGTGCCAGCAGCGGTCGGGACAGCTACGAGCAGTACTTC. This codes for CASSGRDSYEQYF.

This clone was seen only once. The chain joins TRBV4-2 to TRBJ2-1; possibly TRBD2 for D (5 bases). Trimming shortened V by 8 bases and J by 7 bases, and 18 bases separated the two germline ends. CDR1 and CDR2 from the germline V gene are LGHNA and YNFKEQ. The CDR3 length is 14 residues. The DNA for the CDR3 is TGTGCCAGCGGAATAAGCGGTAGTCAGAATGAGCAGTTCTTC. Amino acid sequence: CASGISGSQNEQFF.

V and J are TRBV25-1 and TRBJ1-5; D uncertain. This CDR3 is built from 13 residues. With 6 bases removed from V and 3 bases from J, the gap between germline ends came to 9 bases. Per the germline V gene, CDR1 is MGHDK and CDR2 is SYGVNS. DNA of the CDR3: TGTGCCAGCAGGGGTGGGTTCAATCAGCCCCAGCATTTT. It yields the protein CASRGGFNQPQHF.

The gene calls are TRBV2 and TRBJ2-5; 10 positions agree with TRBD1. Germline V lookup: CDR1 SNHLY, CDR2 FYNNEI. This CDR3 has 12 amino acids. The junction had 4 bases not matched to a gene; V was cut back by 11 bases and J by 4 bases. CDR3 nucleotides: TGTGCCGGCGACAGGGGGCGAGAGACCCAGTACTTC. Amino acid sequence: CAGDRGRETQYF. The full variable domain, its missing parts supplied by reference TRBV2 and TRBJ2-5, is EPEVTQTPSHQVTQMGQEVILRCVPISNHLYFYWYRQILGQKVEFLVSFYNNEISEKSEIFDDQFSVERPDGSNFTLKIRSTKLEDSAMYFCAGDRGRETQYFGPGTRLLVL.

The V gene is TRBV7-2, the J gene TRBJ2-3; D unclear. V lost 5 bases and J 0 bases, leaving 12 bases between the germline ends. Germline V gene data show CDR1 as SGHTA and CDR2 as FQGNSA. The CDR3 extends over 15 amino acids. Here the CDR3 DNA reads TGTGCCAGCAGCGTAATATTTGCCAGCACAGATACGCAGTATTTT. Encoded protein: CASSVIFASTDTQYF.

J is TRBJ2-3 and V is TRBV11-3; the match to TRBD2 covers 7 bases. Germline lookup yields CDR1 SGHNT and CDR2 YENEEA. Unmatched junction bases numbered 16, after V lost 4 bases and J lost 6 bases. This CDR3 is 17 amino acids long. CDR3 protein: CASSSRFGGREADTQYF. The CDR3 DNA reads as TGTGCCAGCAGCTCCAGATTTGGAGGGAGGGAGGCGGATACGCAGTATTTT.

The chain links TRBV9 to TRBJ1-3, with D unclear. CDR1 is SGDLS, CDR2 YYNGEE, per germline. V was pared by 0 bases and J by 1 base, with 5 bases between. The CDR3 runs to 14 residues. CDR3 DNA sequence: TGTGCCAGCAGCGTAGTTGGTTCTGGAAACACCATATATTTT. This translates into CASSVVGSGNTIYF.

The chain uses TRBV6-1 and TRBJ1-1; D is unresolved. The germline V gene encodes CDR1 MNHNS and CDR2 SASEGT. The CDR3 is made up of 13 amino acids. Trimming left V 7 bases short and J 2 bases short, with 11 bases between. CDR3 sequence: CASIGRLNTEAFF. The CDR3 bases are TGTGCCAGCATCGGGCGGTTAAACACTGAAGCTTTCTTT.

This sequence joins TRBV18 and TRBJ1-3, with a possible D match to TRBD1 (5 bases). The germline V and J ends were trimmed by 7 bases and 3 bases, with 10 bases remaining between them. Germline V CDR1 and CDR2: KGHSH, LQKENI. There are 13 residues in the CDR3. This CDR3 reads CASFGTFGNTIYF. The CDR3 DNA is TGTGCCAGCTTCGGGACGTTTGGAAACACCATATATTTT.

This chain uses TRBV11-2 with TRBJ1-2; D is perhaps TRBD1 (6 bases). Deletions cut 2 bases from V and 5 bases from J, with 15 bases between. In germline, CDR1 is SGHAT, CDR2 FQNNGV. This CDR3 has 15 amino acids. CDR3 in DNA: TGTGCCAGCAGCTTACAGGGGACGGAACTATATGGCTACACCTTC. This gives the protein CASSLQGTELYGYTF.

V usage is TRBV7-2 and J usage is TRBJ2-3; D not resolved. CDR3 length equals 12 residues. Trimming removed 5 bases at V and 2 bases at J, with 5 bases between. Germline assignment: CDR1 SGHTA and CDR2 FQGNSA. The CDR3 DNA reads TGTGCCAGCAGCCCTATCACAGATACGCAGTATTTT. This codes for CASSPITDTQYF.

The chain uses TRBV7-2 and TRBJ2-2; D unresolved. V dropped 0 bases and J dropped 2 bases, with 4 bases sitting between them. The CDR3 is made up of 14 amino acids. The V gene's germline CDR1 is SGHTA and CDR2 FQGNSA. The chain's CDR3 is CASSLAINTGELFF. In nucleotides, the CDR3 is TGTGCCAGCAGCTTAGCCATTAACACCGGGGAGCTGTTTTTT.

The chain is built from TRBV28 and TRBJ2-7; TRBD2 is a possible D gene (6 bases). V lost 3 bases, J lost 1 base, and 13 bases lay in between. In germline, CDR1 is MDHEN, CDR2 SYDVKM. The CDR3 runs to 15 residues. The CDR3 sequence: CASSFREPKSYEQYF. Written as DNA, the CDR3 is TGTGCCAGCAGTTTTCGGGAGCCTAAGTCCTACGAGCAGTACTTC.

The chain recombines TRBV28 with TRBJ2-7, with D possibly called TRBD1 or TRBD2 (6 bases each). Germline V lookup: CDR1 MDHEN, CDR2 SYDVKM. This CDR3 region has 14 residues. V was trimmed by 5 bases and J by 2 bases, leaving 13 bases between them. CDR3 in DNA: TGTGCCAGCAGTCCCGAGGGGGGCCCCTACGAGCAGTACTTC. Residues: CASSPEGGPYEQYF.

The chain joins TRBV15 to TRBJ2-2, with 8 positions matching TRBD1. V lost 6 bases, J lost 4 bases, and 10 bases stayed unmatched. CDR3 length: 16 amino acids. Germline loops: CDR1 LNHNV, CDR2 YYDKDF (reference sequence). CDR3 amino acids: CATSGGTGILTGELFF. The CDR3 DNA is TGTGCCACCAGTGGCGGGACAGGTATTCTCACCGGGGAGCTGTTTTTT. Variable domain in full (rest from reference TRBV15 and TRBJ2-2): DAMVIQNPRYQVTQFGKPVTLSCSQTLNHNVMYWYQQKSSQAPKLLFHYYDKDFNNEADTPDNFQSRRPNTSFCFLDIRSPGLGDTAMYLCATSGGTGILTGELFFGEGSRLTVL.

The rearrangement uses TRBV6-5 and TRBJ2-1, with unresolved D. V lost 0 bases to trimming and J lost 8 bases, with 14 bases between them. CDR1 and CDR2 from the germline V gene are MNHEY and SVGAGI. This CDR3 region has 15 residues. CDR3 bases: TGTGCCAGCAGTTACTCCGTAGTAAGATCGGATGAGCAGTTCTTC. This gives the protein CASSYSVVRSDEQFF.

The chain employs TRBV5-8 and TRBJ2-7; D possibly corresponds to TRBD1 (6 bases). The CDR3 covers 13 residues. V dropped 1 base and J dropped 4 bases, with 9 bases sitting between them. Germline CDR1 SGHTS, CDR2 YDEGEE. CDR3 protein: CASSLTGTYEQYF. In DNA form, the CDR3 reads TGTGCCAGCAGCTTGACAGGGACGTACGAGCAGTACTTC.

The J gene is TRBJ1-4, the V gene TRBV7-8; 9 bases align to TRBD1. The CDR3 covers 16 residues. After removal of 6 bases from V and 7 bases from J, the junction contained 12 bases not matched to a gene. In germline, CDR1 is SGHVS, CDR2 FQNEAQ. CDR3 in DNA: TGTGCCAGCAGTCGGAACGACAGGGGGTCGAGTGAAAAACTGTTTTTT. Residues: CASSRNDRGSSEKLFF.

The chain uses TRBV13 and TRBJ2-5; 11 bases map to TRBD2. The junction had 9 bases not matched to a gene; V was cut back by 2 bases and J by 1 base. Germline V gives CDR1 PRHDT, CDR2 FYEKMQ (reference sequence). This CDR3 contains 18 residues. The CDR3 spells CASSLFSLAGGRQETQYF. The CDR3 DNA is TGTGCCAGCAGCTTATTTTCCCTAGCGGGAGGCCGCCAAGAGACCCAGTACTTC. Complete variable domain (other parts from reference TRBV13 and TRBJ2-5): AAGVIQSPRHLIKEKRETATLKCYPIPRHDTVYWYQQGPGQDPQFLISFYEKMQSDKGSIPDRFSAQQFSDYHSELNMSSLELGDSALYFCASSLFSLAGGRQETQYFGPGTRLLVL.

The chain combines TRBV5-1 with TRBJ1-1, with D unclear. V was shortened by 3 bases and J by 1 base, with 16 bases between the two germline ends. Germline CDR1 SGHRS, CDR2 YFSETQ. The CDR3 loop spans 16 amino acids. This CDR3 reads CASSSRPGPGNTEAFF. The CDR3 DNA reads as TGCGCCAGCAGCTCCCGGCCGGGCCCGGGGAACACTGAAGCTTTCTTT.